This TCR beta chain originates from a study of T cell responses to AZD1222 COVID-19 vaccine. Whole-study context: Second-dose timings of about 4 or about 12 weeks were pooled.

Data came from immunoSEQ multiplex PCR; TCRdb stores just in-frame clones and leaves some out. The sample records over 150,000 clones, 85% to 95% being singletons. The receptor comes from an adult in good health. Sequencing used peripheral blood, obtained on day 0 of AZD1222 vaccination.

In DNA form, the CDR3 reads TGTGCCTGGATTCTCCCCCGACGAGAGGGAAGCTATGGCTACACCTTC. Encoded protein: CAWILPRREGSYGYTF. J is TRBJ1-2 and V is TRBV30, with D unresolved. CDR1 and CDR2 (germline): GTSNPN, SVGIG (reference sequence). CDR3 length equals 16 residues. With 4 bases removed from V and 4 bases from J, the gap between germline ends came to 22 bases.